The 2 T cell receptor beta chains below were found in one sample sequenced in a study of T cell repertoires in aging, cancer and after chemotherapy. Rearranged V-D-J TRB sequences were amplified with a mixed TRB-A/B primer pool. TCRdb re-analysed the multiplex PCR reads in MiXCR, keeping a single row per CDR3 protein. The table includes some 2,800 distinct CDR3 sequences, about 32% detected once. Peripheral blood genomic DNA, not sorted cells or RNA, was the template. Sequencing was performed on blood. Receptor source: a human donor with a solid tumor.

This clonotype has just a few counts. The chain recombines TRBV7-2 with TRBJ2-7; weak D call: TRBD1 (5 bases). Trimming left V 1 base short and J 2 bases short, with 12 bases between. The CDR3 totals 15 residues. The germline gives CDR1 SGHTA, CDR2 FQGNSA. The CDR3 sequence: CASSLVPQGTYEQYF. CDR3 DNA sequence: TGTGCCAGCAGCTTAGTCCCCCAGGGCACCTACGAGCAGTACTTC.

The chain combines TRBV20-1 with TRBJ2-3; D uncertain. Germline CDR1 and CDR2: DFQATT and SNEGSKA (reference sequence). This CDR3 spans 11 amino acids. Between the trimmed V and J ends, which lost 0 bases and 12 bases, there was a span of 10 bases. CDR3 amino acids: CSARDPPVQYF. CDR3 coding DNA: TGCAGTGCTAGAGATCCCCCAGTACAGTATTTT.